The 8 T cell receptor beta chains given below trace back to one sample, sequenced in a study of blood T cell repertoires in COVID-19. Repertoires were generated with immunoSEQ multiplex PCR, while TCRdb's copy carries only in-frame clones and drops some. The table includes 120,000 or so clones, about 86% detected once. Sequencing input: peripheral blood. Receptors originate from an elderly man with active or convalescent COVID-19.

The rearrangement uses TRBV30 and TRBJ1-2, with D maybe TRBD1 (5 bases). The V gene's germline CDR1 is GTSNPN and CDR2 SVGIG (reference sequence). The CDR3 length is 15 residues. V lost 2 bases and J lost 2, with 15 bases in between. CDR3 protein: CAWSKPGTANYGYTF. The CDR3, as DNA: TGTGCCTGGAGTAAACCTGGGACTGCCAACTATGGCTACACCTTC.

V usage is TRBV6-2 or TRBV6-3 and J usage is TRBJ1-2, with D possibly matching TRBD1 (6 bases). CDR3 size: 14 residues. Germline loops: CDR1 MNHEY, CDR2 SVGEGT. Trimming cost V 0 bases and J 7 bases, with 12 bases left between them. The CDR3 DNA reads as TGTGCCAGCAGTTACTCAGGGGGGGCACGTGGCTACACCTTC. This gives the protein CASSYSGGARGYTF.

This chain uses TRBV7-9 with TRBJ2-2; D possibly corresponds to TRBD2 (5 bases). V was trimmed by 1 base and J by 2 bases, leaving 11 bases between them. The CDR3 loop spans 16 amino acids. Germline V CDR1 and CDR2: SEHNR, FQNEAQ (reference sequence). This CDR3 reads CASSLGPGSNTGELFF. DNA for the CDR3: TGTGCCAGCAGCTTAGGTCCGGGATCCAACACCGGGGAGCTGTTTTTT.

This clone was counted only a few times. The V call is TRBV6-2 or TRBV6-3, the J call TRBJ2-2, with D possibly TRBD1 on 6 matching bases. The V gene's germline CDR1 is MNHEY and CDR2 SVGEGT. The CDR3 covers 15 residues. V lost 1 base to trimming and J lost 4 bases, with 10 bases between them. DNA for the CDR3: TGTGCCAGCAGTTACTGGCAGGGGCTCACCGGGGAGCTGTTTTTT. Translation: CASSYWQGLTGELFF.

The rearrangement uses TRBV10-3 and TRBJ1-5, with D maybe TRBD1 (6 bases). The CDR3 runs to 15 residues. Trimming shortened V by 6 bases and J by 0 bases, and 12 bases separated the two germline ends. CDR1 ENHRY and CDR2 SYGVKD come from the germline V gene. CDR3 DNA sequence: TGTGCCATCAGCGCCTCACAGGGTAGCAATCAGCCCCAGCATTTT. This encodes CAISASQGSNQPQHF.

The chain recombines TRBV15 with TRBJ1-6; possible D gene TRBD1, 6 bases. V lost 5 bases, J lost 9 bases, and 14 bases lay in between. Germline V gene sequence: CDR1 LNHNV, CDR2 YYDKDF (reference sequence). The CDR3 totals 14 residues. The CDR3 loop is CATSLNREGSPLHF. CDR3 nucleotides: TGTGCCACCAGCTTAAACAGGGAGGGTTCACCCCTCCACTTT.

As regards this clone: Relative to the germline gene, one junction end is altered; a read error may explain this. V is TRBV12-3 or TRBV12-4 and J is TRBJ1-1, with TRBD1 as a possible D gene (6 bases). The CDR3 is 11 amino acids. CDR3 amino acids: CASSLGAPVIF. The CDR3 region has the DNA TGTGCCAGCAGTTTGGGGGCCCCCGTGATCTTT.

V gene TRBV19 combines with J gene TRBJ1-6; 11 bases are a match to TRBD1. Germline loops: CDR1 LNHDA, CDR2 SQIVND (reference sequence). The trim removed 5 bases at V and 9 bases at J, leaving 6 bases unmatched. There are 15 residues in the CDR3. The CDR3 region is CASSEGQGARSPLHF. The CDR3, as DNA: TGTGCCAGTAGTGAAGGACAGGGGGCGCGTTCACCCCTCCACTTT. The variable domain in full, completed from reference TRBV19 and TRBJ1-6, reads DGGITQSPKYLFRKEGQNVTLSCEQNLNHDAMYWYRQDPGQGLRLIYYSQIVNDFQKGDIAEGYSVSREKKESFPLTVTSAQKNPTAFYLCASSEGQGARSPLHFGNGTRLTVT.